The 29 T cell receptor beta chains below were found in one sample sequenced in a study of T cell repertoires in cytomegalovirus infection. TCRdb independently ran MiXCR on the reads; one entry per CDR3 protein. Of approximately 750,000 distinct CDR3 sequences in the sample, roughly 36% are singletons; the top ten hold roughly 2.8%. The specimen was PBMCs. The source of these receptors is a human donor in good health (CMV status not recorded). Some clones in this sample may be carry-over from other donors' samples.

The chain has TRBV28 and TRBJ1-1; no definite D call. Germline V gene sequence: CDR1 MDHEN, CDR2 SYDVKM. Between the trimmed V and J ends, which lost 1 base and 3 bases, there was a span of 12 bases. This CDR3 has 15 amino acids. The CDR3 DNA reads as TGTGCCAGCAGTTTATTTCGGTCGCGGGACACTGAAGCTTTCTTT. This gives the protein CASSLFRSRDTEAFF.

This clonotype was observed a few times. V usage is TRBV3-1 and J usage is TRBJ2-1; 10 nucleotides agree with TRBD2. V shed 0 bases and J 6 bases; nucleotides not matched to a gene: 11. This CDR3 is 18 amino acids long. Germline CDR1 and CDR2: LGHDT and YNNKEL (reference sequence). The CDR3 spells CASSQDRLSSGGLNEQFF. CDR3 DNA sequence: TGTGCCAGCAGCCAAGATCGACTTTCTAGCGGGGGCCTCAATGAGCAGTTCTTC.

This clonotype was observed a few times. The chain has TRBV7-9 and TRBJ2-1; a possible D gene is TRBD2 (7 bases). V gave up 7 bases and J gave up 8 bases, with 18 bases separating them. CDR3 length: 14 residues. The germline V gene encodes CDR1 SEHNR and CDR2 FQNEAQ (reference sequence). The CDR3 loop reads CASNPFRGADEQFF. DNA for the CDR3: TGTGCCAGCAACCCCTTCCGGGGGGCAGATGAGCAGTTCTTC.

V and J are TRBV3-1 and TRBJ2-1, with a possible D match to TRBD2 (5 bases). Looked up from germline, CDR1 is LGHDT and CDR2 is YNNKEL (reference sequence). This CDR3 spans 18 amino acids. Trimming pared 2 bases from V and 5 bases from J, leaving 22 bases between. The CDR3 loop is CASSQRFSDPILNNEQFF. As DNA, the CDR3 is TGTGCCAGCAGCCAACGGTTTAGCGACCCAATTCTCAACAATGAGCAGTTCTTC.

This chain links TRBV29-1 with TRBJ1-1; unclear D gene. Trimming took 4 bases from V and 5 from J, leaving 14 bases between them. This CDR3 has 13 amino acids. Germline CDR1 and CDR2: SQVTM and ANQGSEA. The CDR3 region is CSVVGRFRTEAFF. The CDR3 bases are TGCAGCGTTGTCGGGAGGTTTCGTACTGAAGCTTTCTTT.

The genes are TRBV5-1 and TRBJ2-3; possibly TRBD1 for D (6 bases). This CDR3 comprises 15 residues. Deletions cut 0 bases from V and 4 bases from J, with 12 bases between. CDR1 is SGHRS and CDR2 is YFSETQ in the germline V gene. CDR3 nucleotide sequence: TGCGCCAGCAGCTTGGGAGCAGGGGCGGCAGATACGCAGTATTTT. Its translation is CASSLGAGAADTQYF.

The chain uses TRBV6-6 and TRBJ1-5; 10 nucleotides line up with TRBD1. The trim removed 6 bases at V and 6 bases at J, leaving 5 bases unmatched. CDR1 and CDR2 (germline): MNHNY, SVGAGI (reference sequence). This CDR3 contains 14 residues. CDR3 bases: TGTGCCAGCAGGGGGACAGGGGCAGTTCAGCCCCAGCATTTT. As protein: CASRGTGAVQPQHF.

The rearrangement uses TRBV7-3 and TRBJ2-5, with D perhaps TRBD2 (7 bases). The germline gives CDR1 SGHTA, CDR2 FQGTGA. CDR3 length: 13 residues. V gave up 8 bases and J gave up 5 bases, with 15 bases separating them. DNA of the CDR3: TGTGCCAGCGGCAAGGGGGGGCTGGAGACCCAGTACTTC. This gives the protein CASGKGGLETQYF.

The rearrangement uses TRBV6-1 and TRBJ2-1; maybe TRBD2 (6 bases). Germline V lookup: CDR1 MNHNS, CDR2 SASEGT. V was pared by 5 bases and J by 11 bases, with 13 bases between. There are 12 residues in the CDR3. The DNA for the CDR3 is TGTGCCAGCAGTCCTAACGGGGGTCAGCAGTTCTTC. Amino acid sequence: CASSPNGGQQFF.

This clonotype was picked up a small number of times. This chain links TRBV7-2 with TRBJ2-7; 8 positions agree with TRBD2. The CDR3 covers 14 residues. J lost 0 bases, V lost 6 bases, and 4 bases had no gene match. Germline CDR1 reads SGHTA; CDR2 reads FQGNSA. CDR3 in amino acids: CASRVAGSSYEQYF. The CDR3 DNA sequence: TGTGCCAGCAGAGTAGCGGGGAGCTCCTACGAGCAGTACTTC.

This sequence joins TRBV11-2 and TRBJ2-7; 8 nucleotides agree with TRBD1. Per the germline V gene, CDR1 is SGHAT and CDR2 is FQNNGV. This CDR3 has 14 residues. Trimming cost V 2 bases and J 4 bases; bases outside gene matches: 4. DNA for the CDR3: TGTGCCAGCAGCTTACCGGACAGGGAGTACGAGCAGTACTTC. Its protein product is CASSLPDREYEQYF.

The CDR3 DNA is TGTGCCAGCAGCTTGGGTTTGTGGGAGAGAGAGACCCAGTACTTC. Its translation: CASSLGLWERETQYF. V and J are TRBV11-2 and TRBJ2-5; tentatively, D is TRBD2 (5 bases). Germline loops: CDR1 SGHAT, CDR2 FQNNGV. V lost 3 bases and J 4 bases, leaving 15 bases between the germline ends. The CDR3 consists of 15 residues.

This clonotype was observed a single time. The V call is TRBV20-1, the J call TRBJ2-7, with 7 bases aligning to TRBD2. Germline lookup yields CDR1 DFQATT and CDR2 SNEGSKA (reference sequence). This CDR3 spans 13 amino acids. J lost 7 bases, V lost 1 base, and 7 bases had no gene match. CDR3 residues: CSARGGSLREQYF. CDR3 DNA sequence: TGCAGTGCTAGAGGCGGGAGCCTCCGGGAGCAGTACTTC.

V gene TRBV28 combines with J gene TRBJ2-2, with D maybe TRBD1 (7 bases). Germline V gene data show CDR1 as MDHEN and CDR2 as SYDVKM. The CDR3 contains 17 residues. Trimming removed 6 bases at V and 5 bases at J, with 22 bases between. CDR3 bases: TGTGCCAGCAGCAATCCGCAGGGGGGTCGAGGGACCGGGGAGCTGTTTTTT. As protein: CASSNPQGGRGTGELFF.

This clonotype occurred many times. The chain links TRBV7-2 to TRBJ2-5, with 7 bases aligning to TRBD1. This CDR3 region has 14 residues. V lost 5 bases and J lost 4; bases outside the gene matches: 7. Germline V gives CDR1 SGHTA, CDR2 FQGNSA. The CDR3: CASSQRQGIETQYF. The CDR3 DNA sequence: TGTGCCAGCAGCCAGAGACAGGGTATAGAGACCCAGTACTTC.

This chain joins TRBV5-1 and TRBJ2-7, with D possibly matching TRBD1 (6 bases). Trimming removed 4 bases from V and 7 bases from J, with 27 bases in between. The CDR3 sequence is 17 residues long. Germline CDR1 and CDR2: SGHRS and YFSETQ. CDR3 bases: TGCGCCAGCAGCCTACGGATGGACAGTGCGTTTTTGTGGGAGCAGTACTTC. This codes for CASSLRMDSAFLWEQYF.

The chain employs TRBV28 and TRBJ1-6; a weak D match, TRBD1 (6 bases). The CDR3 is 16 amino acids. In germline, CDR1 is MDHEN, CDR2 SYDVKM. V lost 5 bases and J lost 6, with 17 bases in between. CDR3 region: CASSIRGTGSNSPLHF. CDR3 nucleotides: TGTGCCAGCAGTATCAGGGGAACGGGCTCTAATTCACCCCTCCACTTT.

The chain uses TRBV5-6 and TRBJ1-3; 11 bases fit TRBD1. The CDR3 totals 15 residues. The germline gives CDR1 SGHDT, CDR2 YYEEEE. The ends lost 3 bases at V and 4 bases at J; junction bases unmatched: 3. This CDR3 is CASSWTGGKGNTIYF. CDR3 nucleotide sequence: TGTGCCAGCAGCTGGACAGGGGGCAAAGGAAACACCATATATTTT.

This clonotype was observed a handful of times. The chain is built from TRBV20-1 and TRBJ2-2; perhaps TRBD1 as D (6 bases). Germline V lookup: CDR1 DFQATT, CDR2 SNEGSKA (reference sequence). V was shortened by 1 base and J by 6 bases, with 9 bases between the two germline ends. The CDR3 totals 13 residues. CDR3 region: CSARVTGPGELFF. DNA of the CDR3: TGCAGTGCTAGAGTCACAGGGCCCGGGGAGCTGTTTTTT.

This clonotype was observed a handful of times. The chain joins TRBV5-1 to TRBJ1-6; the D is unclear. The length of the CDR3 is 16 residues. Trimming removed 0 bases from V and 0 bases from J, with 7 bases in between. Looked up from germline, CDR1 is SGHRS and CDR2 is YFSETQ. The DNA for the CDR3 is TGCGCCAGCAGCTTGGGGTCGAGCTCCTATAATTCACCCCTCCACTTT. Residues: CASSLGSSSYNSPLHF.

On this clonotype itself: This may arise from a read error, as a much more abundant clone is one base away. The chain combines TRBV28 with TRBJ2-3, with no clear D. Germline CDR1 MDHEN, CDR2 SYDVKM. The CDR3 extends over 12 amino acids. DNA for the CDR3: TGTGCCAGCAGTTTATGGAGAGATACGCAGTCTTTT. Translating gives CASSLWRDTQSF.

A few counts support this clonotype. This chain joins TRBV6-1 and TRBJ1-1; no clear D gene. Germline loops: CDR1 MNHNS, CDR2 SASEGT. V gave up 7 bases and J gave up 2 bases, with 11 bases separating them. CDR3 length: 13 amino acids. CDR3 bases: TGTGCCAGCACCCATCTAGGTAACACTGAAGCTTTCTTT. Residues: CASTHLGNTEAFF.

A word on this clonotype: Since a much larger clone is just one base distant, this may be a read error. The conserved phenylalanine or tryptophan is not found at the CDR3 terminus, so this likely reflects a read error. The chain employs TRBV7-8 and TRBJ2-3; 7 bases line up with TRBD1. Per germline, CDR1 SGHVS and CDR2 FQNEAQ. V lost 2 bases and J lost 7; bases outside the gene matches: 9. This CDR3 has 15 residues. This CDR3 is CASSLSQQGLHTQYC. The CDR3 DNA reads as TGTGCCAGCAGCTTATCGCAACAGGGGCTACATACGCAGTATTGT.

This clonotype was seen more than once but under ten times. The rearrangement links TRBV4-2 to TRBJ2-4; 7 nucleotides line up with TRBD1. After removal of 3 bases from V and 1 base from J, the junction contained 9 bases not matched to a gene. The V gene's germline CDR1 is LGHNA and CDR2 YNFKEQ. There are 17 residues in the CDR3. The CDR3 bases are TGTGCCAGCAGCCATGGCTTCGGACAGGTCGCCAAAAACATTCAGTACTTC. It is translated as CASSHGFGQVAKNIQYF.

Many counts were recorded for this clonotype. V is TRBV27 and J is TRBJ1-6; the match to TRBD1 covers 8 bases. V lost 6 bases to trimming and J lost 4 bases; unmatched junction nucleotides: 2. Germline CDR1 reads MNHEY; CDR2 reads SMNVEV (reference sequence). CDR3 length: 14 amino acids. CDR3 DNA: TGTGCCAGCAGACAGGGGGAATATAATTCACCCCTCCACTTT. This encodes CASRQGEYNSPLHF.

This clonotype was seen a handful of times. This chain uses TRBV6-5 with TRBJ1-1, with D uncertain. The germline gives CDR1 MNHEY, CDR2 SVGAGI. Trimming took off 0 bases at V and 8 bases at J, with 13 bases between the two ends. This CDR3 region has 14 residues. CDR3 nucleotides: TGTGCCAGCAGTTACTCGATGGTACACCTCGAAGCTTTCTTT. This codes for CASSYSMVHLEAFF.

The CDR3 region is CASSYEAGAYEQYF. The CDR3 nucleotides are TGTGCCAGCAGTTACGAGGCAGGGGCCTACGAGCAGTACTTC. This rearrangement joins TRBV6-6 to TRBJ2-7; TRBD1 is a possible D gene (6 bases). CDR1 is MNHNY and CDR2 is SVGAGI in the germline V gene (reference sequence). This CDR3 comprises 14 residues. The V gene lost 2 bases and the J gene lost 2 bases, with 10 bases spanning the gap.

This clonotype was counted a single time. This chain connects TRBV19 to TRBJ2-7; perhaps D is TRBD1 or TRBD2 (5 bases each). The CDR3 length is 15 residues. V lost 4 bases, J lost 7 bases, and 20 bases lay in between. CDR1 LNHDA and CDR2 SQIVND come from the germline V gene (reference sequence). The CDR3: CASSKFDTDWGEQYF. The CDR3 DNA is TGTGCCAGTAGTAAGTTCGATACTGATTGGGGGGAGCAGTACTTC.

V usage is TRBV19 and J usage is TRBJ2-6; D gene unclear. This CDR3 spans 15 amino acids. Germline V CDR1 and CDR2: LNHDA, SQIVND (reference sequence). Trimming left V 3 bases short and J 0 bases short, with 6 bases between. The CDR3 protein is CASSIEDSGANVLTF. DNA of the CDR3: TGTGCCAGTAGTATCGAGGACTCTGGGGCCAACGTCCTGACTTTC.